One and the same sample provided the 28 T cell receptor beta chains below, sequenced in a study of shared clonotypes between healthy human individuals. The data were produced by immunoSEQ multiplex PCR, yet TCRdb's version contains in-frame clones alone and is incomplete. The sample gives 1,500,000 or so clones, approximately 98.5% of which show up once; roughly 0.35% is in the top ten. The sequenced material came from naive CD4+ T cells sorted from blood. The subset: CD45RA+ positively selected. The receptors here all came from a young man in good health.

The J gene is TRBJ1-2, the V gene TRBV15; D gene unclear. The germline V gene has CDR1 LNHNV and CDR2 YYDKDF (reference sequence). The CDR3 covers 14 residues. The ends were cut back, 5 bases at V and 5 bases at J, with 15 bases in the middle. CDR3: CATSPLRERYGYTF. The CDR3 DNA follows: TGTGCCACCAGCCCCCTCCGAGAGCGGTATGGCTACACCTTC.

The table lists this clone with a count of one. The limits of the CDR3 on the DNA are not certain, so only TCRdb's listed CDR3 is given. The chain uses TRBV7-2 and TRBJ1-5; the D call TRBD1 from the table was never checked on the DNA. CDR1 and CDR2 (germline): SGHTA, FQGNSA. 18 amino acids form the CDR3, both terminal residues included. CDR3 in amino acids: CASSAFFGQGAGGGPQHF.

The rearrangement joins TRBV5-1 to TRBJ2-7; 10 nucleotides line up with TRBD1. V shed 2 bases and J 6 bases; nucleotides not matched to a gene: 8. This CDR3 is built from 15 residues. Germline V gene data show CDR1 as SGHRS and CDR2 as YFSETQ. The CDR3 bases are TGCGCCAGCAGCTTCGCCGGGACAGGGGTCAGCGAGCAGTACTTC. Translated, it gives CASSFAGTGVSEQYF.

The chain links TRBV10-3 to TRBJ1-1; D may be TRBD1 (5 bases). The V and J ends lost 8 bases and 4 bases respectively, with 11 bases between them. Germline-derived CDR1 and CDR2 are ENHRY and SYGVKD. This CDR3 comprises 12 residues. For the CDR3, the DNA is TGTGCCATCGCCAACGGGGCCACTGAAGCTTTCTTT. Its translation: CAIANGATEAFF.

On this clone: The sample holds other DNA sequences that translate to the same CDR3. The chain carries TRBV5-4 and TRBJ2-3; TRBD2 aligns across 10 bases. V lost 0 bases, J lost 3 bases, and 1 base stayed unmatched. Germline values: CDR1 SGHNT, CDR2 YYREEE (reference sequence). The CDR3 is 15 amino acids. The CDR3 sequence is CASSLGTSGTDTQYF. CDR3 DNA sequence: TGTGCCAGCAGCTTGGGGACTAGCGGAACAGATACGCAGTATTTT.

This rearrangement joins TRBV2 to TRBJ1-4, with no clear D. The germline CDR1 and CDR2 sequences are SNHLY and FYNNEI. The CDR3 totals 12 residues. V lost 7 bases to trimming and J lost 6 bases, with 9 bases between them. The CDR3 DNA is TGTGCCAGCACCTTAAAGGATGAAAAACTGTTTTTT. Amino acid sequence: CASTLKDEKLFF.

The chain carries TRBV7-2 and TRBJ2-5; D possibly uses TRBD1 or TRBD2 (5 bases each). CDR3 length: 14 amino acids. Germline CDR1 and CDR2: SGHTA and FQGNSA. V was clipped by 0 bases and J by 9 bases, with 14 bases between them. The chain's CDR3 is CASSLALGGMAQYF. In DNA, the CDR3 is TGTGCCAGCAGCTTAGCGCTTGGGGGAATGGCCCAGTACTTC.

This chain links TRBV7-6 with TRBJ2-3; TRBD2 agrees at 9 bases. Germline CDR1 and CDR2: SGHVS and FNYEAQ. After removal of 1 base from V and 2 bases from J, the junction contained 13 bases not matched to a gene. The length of the CDR3 is 19 residues. The CDR3 nucleotides are TGTGCCAGCAGCTTAGGGTCCGTTAGCGGGAGCAGGCACACAGATACGCAGTATTTT. It translates to CASSLGSVSGSRHTDTQYF.

This chain uses TRBV5-4 with TRBJ2-5, with D possibly being TRBD2 (6 bases). The V gene lost 0 bases and the J gene lost 6 bases, with 12 bases spanning the gap. There are 14 residues in the CDR3. CDR1 and CDR2 from the germline V gene are SGHNT and YYREEE (reference sequence). CDR3 bases: TGTGCCAGCAGCTTGGCGGGGGACGGGAAGACCCAGTACTTC. It is translated as CASSLAGDGKTQYF.

The chain links TRBV19 to TRBJ2-1; D uncertain. Looked up from germline, CDR1 is LNHDA and CDR2 is SQIVND (reference sequence). Trimming removed 5 bases at V and 6 bases at J, with 11 bases between. The CDR3 length is 13 residues. CDR3 DNA: TGTGCCAGTAGTCACCCCGTCCTCAATGAGCAGTTCTTC. Translated, it gives CASSHPVLNEQFF.

The genes are TRBV27 and TRBJ2-1; D gene unclear. V was clipped by 4 bases and J by 0 bases, with 25 bases between them. CDR3 length: 20 residues. Germline values: CDR1 MNHEY, CDR2 SMNVEV (reference sequence). CDR3 in amino acids: CASSSPLKKSHASSYNEQFF. The CDR3, as DNA: TGTGCCAGCAGTTCCCCACTTAAGAAATCTCACGCAAGCTCCTACAATGAGCAGTTCTTC.

The chain uses TRBV7-2 and TRBJ2-3; 7 bases map to TRBD2. Germline CDR1 is SGHTA and CDR2 is FQGNSA. Trimming cost V 2 bases and J 5 bases; bases outside gene matches: 7. The CDR3 loop spans 15 amino acids. The chain's CDR3 is CASSLSGEGRDTQYF. In DNA, the CDR3 is TGTGCCAGCAGCTTAAGCGGGGAGGGTAGAGATACGCAGTATTTT.

Only one count was recorded for this clone. This sequence joins TRBV27 and TRBJ2-7; 7 bases fit TRBD1. J lost 6 bases, V lost 6 bases, and 5 bases had no gene match. Germline assignment: CDR1 MNHEY and CDR2 SMNVEV (reference sequence). CDR3 size: 12 residues. DNA of the CDR3: TGTGCCAGCAGCTCCAACAGGGGCGAGCAGTACTTC. It is translated as CASSSNRGEQYF.

Comment on this clone: The same CDR3 also results from other DNA sequences found in this sample. The chain links TRBV7-9 to TRBJ1-4; D gene uncertain. The germline CDR1 and CDR2 sequences are SEHNR and FQNEAQ (reference sequence). The CDR3 runs 11 residues. Trimming took off 5 bases at V and 8 bases at J, with 6 bases between the two ends. Written as DNA, the CDR3 is TGTGCCAGCAGCAGAGGAGAAAAACTGTTTTTT. Amino acids: CASSRGEKLFF.

The gene calls are TRBV18 and TRBJ2-6, with D maybe TRBD2 (6 bases). Trimming removed 6 bases at V and 0 bases at J, with 21 bases between. There are 19 residues in the CDR3. Germline V gene sequence: CDR1 KGHSH, CDR2 LQKENI. CDR3: CASSNLRWGGDSGANVLTF. CDR3 coding DNA: TGTGCCAGCTCGAACCTTAGGTGGGGAGGAGACTCTGGGGCCAACGTCCTGACTTTC.

This chain connects TRBV11-2 to TRBJ2-7; 8 bases map to TRBD2. This CDR3 has 17 amino acids. Germline V gene lookup returns CDR1 SGHAT and CDR2 FQNNGV. V was pared by 3 bases and J by 3 bases, with 13 bases of the junction left unmatched. CDR3 region: CASSFASSGIAHYEQYF. The CDR3 nucleotides read TGTGCCAGCAGCTTCGCGAGTAGCGGGATCGCCCACTACGAGCAGTACTTC. Complete variable domain (other parts from reference TRBV11-2 and TRBJ2-7): EAGVAQSPRYKIIEKRQSVAFWCNPISGHATLYWYQQILGQGPKLLIQFQNNGVVDDSQLPKDRFSAERLKGVDSTLKIQPAKLEDSAVYLCASSFASSGIAHYEQYFGPGTRLTVT.

This chain connects TRBV9 to TRBJ2-3, with D possibly matching TRBD2 (6 bases). CDR3 length: 15 amino acids. Germline lookup yields CDR1 SGDLS and CDR2 YYNGEE. Trimming took off 0 bases at V and 0 bases at J, with 8 bases between the two ends. This chain's CDR3 is CASSVEGTSTDTQYF. The CDR3 DNA reads as TGTGCCAGCAGCGTAGAAGGGACTAGCACAGATACGCAGTATTTT. Together with reference TRBV9 and TRBJ2-3, the CDR3 gives the full variable domain: DSGVTQTPKHLITATGQRVTLRCSPRSGDLSVYWYQQSLDQGLQFLIQYYNGEERAKGNILERFSAQQFPDLHSELNLSSLELGDSALYFCASSVEGTSTDTQYFGPGTRLTVL.

The V call is TRBV28, the J call TRBJ2-7; TRBD1 agrees at 11 bases. This CDR3 is 13 amino acids long. V trimming: 10 bases; J trimming: 2 bases; junction bases outside the gene matches: 4. Germline V gene data show CDR1 as MDHEN and CDR2 as SYDVKM. The CDR3 here is CATGQGATYEQYF. DNA of the CDR3: TGTGCCACAGGACAGGGGGCGACCTACGAGCAGTACTTC.

The chain couples TRBV7-2 to TRBJ2-7; 11 positions agree with TRBD1. There are 14 residues in the CDR3. J lost 12 bases, V lost 1 base, and 8 bases had no gene match. CDR1 is SGHTA and CDR2 is FQGNSA in the germline V gene. Here the CDR3 reads CASSLGTGGDNRYF. The DNA for the CDR3 is TGTGCCAGCAGCTTAGGGACAGGGGGCGATAATCGGTACTTC. The whole variable domain, remainder taken from reference TRBV7-2 and TRBJ2-7, is GAGVSQSPSNKVTEKGKDVELRCDPISGHTALYWYRQSLGQGLEFLIYFQGNSAPDKSGLPSDRFSAERTGGSVSTLTIQRTQQEDSAVYLCASSLGTGGDNRYFGPGTRLTVT.

V is TRBV11-2 and J is TRBJ2-5; weak D call: TRBD1 (5 bases). CDR3 length: 15 amino acids. CDR1 is SGHAT and CDR2 is FQNNGV in the germline V gene. Between the trimmed V and J ends, which lost 5 bases and 2 bases, there was a span of 15 bases. In DNA form, the CDR3 reads TGTGCCAGCAGCCTCGGCGAGCAGGGACAAGAGACCCAGTACTTC. It specifies CASSLGEQGQETQYF.

This chain connects TRBV2 to TRBJ2-7; D remains ambiguous. The V end was cut by 7 bases, the J end by 4 bases, with 8 bases between. This CDR3 has 11 residues. The germline V gene encodes CDR1 SNHLY and CDR2 FYNNEI. CDR3 in amino acids: CASTSRYEQYF. The CDR3 nucleotides read TGTGCCAGCACATCGAGATACGAGCAGTACTTC.

This clone was seen a handful of times. V usage is TRBV5-1 and J usage is TRBJ1-3; unclear D gene. Germline V lookup: CDR1 SGHRS, CDR2 YFSETQ. The CDR3 length is 14 residues. V gave up 0 bases and J gave up 0 bases, with 4 bases separating them. CDR3 bases: TGCGCCAGCAGCTTGGAGAACTCTGGAAACACCATATATTTT. Its translation is CASSLENSGNTIYF.

The chain employs TRBV11-3 and TRBJ2-1; TRBD1 matches at 7 bases. Germline V gives CDR1 SGHNT, CDR2 YENEEA. The V gene end was trimmed by 8 bases and the J gene end by 5 bases; junction bases not matched to a gene: 6. The CDR3 covers 13 residues. The CDR3 bases are TGTGCCAGCGGGCGAGGGACAGACAATGAGCAGTTCTTC. Protein product: CASGRGTDNEQFF.

The CDR3 DNA sequence: TGCAGCGTGAAGCCTGGCAGGGCTGGAAACACCATATATTTT. Amino acids: CSVKPGRAGNTIYF. The rearrangement joins TRBV29-1 to TRBJ1-3, with D perhaps TRBD1 (5 bases). Germline V lookup: CDR1 SQVTM, CDR2 ANQGSEA. The V gene lost 6 bases and the J gene lost 2 bases, with 14 bases spanning the gap. This CDR3 has 14 residues.

The V and J genes are TRBV19 and TRBJ1-1, with D possibly matching TRBD1 (6 bases). V lost 5 bases, J lost 4 bases, and 14 bases lay in between. Germline V gene data show CDR1 as LNHDA and CDR2 as SQIVND (reference sequence). The CDR3 has 14 residues. CDR3 protein: CASSSDRFGTEAFF. The CDR3 bases are TGTGCCAGTAGTTCCGACAGGTTTGGCACTGAAGCTTTCTTT.

This clone was seen a single time. Within the sample, other DNA sequences also encode this same CDR3. The CDR3 region is CASSLALAGGTDTQYF. The CDR3 nucleotides read TGTGCCAGCAGCTTAGCACTAGCGGGGGGCACAGATACGCAGTATTTT. The rearrangement links TRBV7-2 to TRBJ2-3, with 11 bases fitting TRBD2. J lost 1 base, V lost 0 bases, and 0 bases had no gene match. Germline-derived CDR1 and CDR2 are SGHTA and FQGNSA. This CDR3 comprises 16 residues.

The chain has TRBV28 and TRBJ2-2; TRBD2 aligns across 8 bases. Trimming took 6 bases from V and 5 from J; bases not matched to a gene: 14. The germline V gene has CDR1 MDHEN and CDR2 SYDVKM. The CDR3 extends over 17 amino acids. CDR3 DNA sequence: TGTGCCAGCAGGGAGTGGGTCGGGAGGGCCCGTACCGGGGAGCTGTTTTTT. It translates to CASREWVGRARTGELFF. Full variable domain (missing parts from reference TRBV28 and TRBJ2-2): DVKVTQSSRYLVKRTGEKVFLECVQDMDHENMFWYRQDPGLGLRLIYFSYDVKMKEKGDIPEGYSVSREKKERFSLILESASTNQTSMYLCASREWVGRARTGELFFGEGSRLTVL.

Points on this clone: In the same sample, other DNA sequences code for this CDR3. The chain joins TRBV6-1 to TRBJ2-7; TRBD1 matches 7 bases. Per the germline V gene, CDR1 is MNHNS and CDR2 is SASEGT. V was pared by 2 bases and J by 1 base, with 2 bases of the junction left unmatched. This CDR3 region has 14 residues. Here the CDR3 DNA reads TGTGCCAGCAGTGAATTGGGACAGTCCTACGAGCAGTACTTC. This translates into CASSELGQSYEQYF.